The clone carrying this TCR beta chain has just a few counts. Its antigen is as yet unknown. This sample is part of a study of T cells after yellow fever vaccination. Study-wide results and limits: Though weaker, the secondary response peaked faster, on day 5 versus 15. Bulk-population clonotypes that are abundant could appear as contaminants in FACS-sorted repertoires.

The study made its TCR cDNA through 5'RACE template switching. That step introduced a universal primer site along with UMIs. TCRdb used MiXCR to reprocess the 5' RACE reads, holding one entry per CDR3 protein. This table has 160,000 or so distinct CDR3 sequences, 5.5% to 7.5% appearing once. The material sequenced was CD4+ T cells sorted from PBMCs, taken 5 days after the first yellow fever vaccination. The source is a man younger than 35 who received the YFV17D yellow fever vaccine.

The CDR3 nucleotides are TGCGCCAGCAGCCAACGGAACGGGGGCCCGGATACGCAGTATTTT. Translation: CASSQRNGGPDTQYF. This sequence joins TRBV4-3 and TRBJ2-3, with D perhaps given as TRBD1 or TRBD2 (6 bases each). The CDR3 runs 15 residues. Germline V gene lookup returns CDR1 LGHNA and CDR2 YSLEER. V was cut by 2 bases and J by 6 bases, with 15 bases left in between.